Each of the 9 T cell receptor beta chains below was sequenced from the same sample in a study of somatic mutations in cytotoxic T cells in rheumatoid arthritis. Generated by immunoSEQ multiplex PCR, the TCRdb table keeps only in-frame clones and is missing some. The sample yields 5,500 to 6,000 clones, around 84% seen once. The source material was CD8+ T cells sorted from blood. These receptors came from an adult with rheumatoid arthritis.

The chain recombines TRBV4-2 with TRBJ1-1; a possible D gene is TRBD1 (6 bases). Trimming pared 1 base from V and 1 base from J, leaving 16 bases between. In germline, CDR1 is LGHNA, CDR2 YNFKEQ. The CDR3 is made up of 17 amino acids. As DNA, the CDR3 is TGTGCCAGCAGCCAAGTCTGGACGGAGGGGGGGAACACTGAAGCTTTCTTT. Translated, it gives CASSQVWTEGGNTEAFF.

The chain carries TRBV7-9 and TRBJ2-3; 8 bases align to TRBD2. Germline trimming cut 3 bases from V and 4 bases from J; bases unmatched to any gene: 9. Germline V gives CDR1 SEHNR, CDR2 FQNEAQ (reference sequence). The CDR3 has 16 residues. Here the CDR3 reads CASSLKGLVSADTQYF. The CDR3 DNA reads TGTGCCAGCAGCTTGAAGGGACTAGTTTCGGCAGATACGCAGTATTTT.

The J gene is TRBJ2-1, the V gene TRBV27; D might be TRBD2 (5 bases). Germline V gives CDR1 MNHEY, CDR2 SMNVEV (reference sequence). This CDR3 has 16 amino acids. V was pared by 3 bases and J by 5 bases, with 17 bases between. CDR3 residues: CASSFGGSSLNNEQFF. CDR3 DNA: TGTGCCAGCAGTTTTGGTGGGAGTTCTCTGAACAATGAGCAGTTCTTC.

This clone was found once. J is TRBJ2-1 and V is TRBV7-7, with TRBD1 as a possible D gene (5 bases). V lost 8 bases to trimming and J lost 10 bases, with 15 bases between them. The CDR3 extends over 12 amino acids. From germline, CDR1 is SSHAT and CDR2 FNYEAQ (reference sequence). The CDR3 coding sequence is TGTGCCAGCGGAAAACACCCAGGGGAGCAGTTCTTC. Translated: CASGKHPGEQFF.

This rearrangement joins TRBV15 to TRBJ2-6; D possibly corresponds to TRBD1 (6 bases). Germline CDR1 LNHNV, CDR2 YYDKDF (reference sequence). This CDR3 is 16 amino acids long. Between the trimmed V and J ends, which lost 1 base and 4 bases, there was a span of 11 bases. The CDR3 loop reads CATSRGRGQGANVLTF. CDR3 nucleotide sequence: TGTGCCACCAGCAGAGGTCGCGGACAGGGGGCCAACGTCCTGACTTTC.

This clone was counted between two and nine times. CDR3 DNA sequence: TGCGCCAGCAGGGGAGGATGGGACGAGCAGTACTTC. It specifies CASRGGWDEQYF. The rearrangement joins TRBV5-1 to TRBJ2-7, with D perhaps matching TRBD2 (6 bases). In germline, CDR1 is SGHRS, CDR2 YFSETQ. This CDR3 has 12 amino acids. Between the trimmed V and J ends, which lost 5 bases and 5 bases, there was a span of 11 bases.

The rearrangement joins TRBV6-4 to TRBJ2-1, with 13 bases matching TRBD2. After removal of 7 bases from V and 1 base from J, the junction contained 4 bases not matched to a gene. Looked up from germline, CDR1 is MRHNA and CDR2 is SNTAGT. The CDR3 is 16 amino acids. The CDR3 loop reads CASKLAGGGSYNEQFF. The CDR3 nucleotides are TGTGCCAGCAAACTAGCGGGAGGGGGTTCCTACAATGAGCAGTTCTTC.

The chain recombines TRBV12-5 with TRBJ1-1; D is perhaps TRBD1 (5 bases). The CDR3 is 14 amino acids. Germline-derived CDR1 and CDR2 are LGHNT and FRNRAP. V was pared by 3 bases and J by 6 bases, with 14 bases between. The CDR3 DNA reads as TGTGCTAGTGGTTTAGGGTTAGGGGTTGCTGAAGCTTTCTTT. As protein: CASGLGLGVAEAFF.

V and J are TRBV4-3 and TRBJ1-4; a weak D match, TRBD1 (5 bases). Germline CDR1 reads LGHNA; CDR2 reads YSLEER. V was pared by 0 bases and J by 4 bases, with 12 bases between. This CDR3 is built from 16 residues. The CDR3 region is CASSQDSEGLNEKLFF. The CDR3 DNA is TGCGCCAGCAGCCAAGATAGTGAGGGACTTAATGAAAAACTGTTTTTT.